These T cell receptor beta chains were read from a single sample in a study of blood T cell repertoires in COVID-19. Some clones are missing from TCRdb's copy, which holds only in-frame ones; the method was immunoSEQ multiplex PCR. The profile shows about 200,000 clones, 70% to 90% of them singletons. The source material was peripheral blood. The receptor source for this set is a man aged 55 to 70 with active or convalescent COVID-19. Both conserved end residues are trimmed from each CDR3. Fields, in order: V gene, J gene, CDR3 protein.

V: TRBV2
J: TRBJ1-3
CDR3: ASSWTGASGNTIY

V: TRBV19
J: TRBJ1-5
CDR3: ASSRGTGHQPQH

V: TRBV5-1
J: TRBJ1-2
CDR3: ASSRGQGALDGYT

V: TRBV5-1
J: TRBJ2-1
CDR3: ASRPTGASYNEQF

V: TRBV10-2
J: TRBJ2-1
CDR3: ASSESKVAGGLYNEQF

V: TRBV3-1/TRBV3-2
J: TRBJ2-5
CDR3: ASSSVEETQY

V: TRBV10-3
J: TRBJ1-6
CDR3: AISESAGQNSPLH

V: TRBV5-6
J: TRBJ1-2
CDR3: ASSLVGPSDGYT

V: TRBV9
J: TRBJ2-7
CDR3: ASSGPGSSREQY

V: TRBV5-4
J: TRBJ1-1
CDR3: ASSSPYIESGVGAF